This TCR beta chain was obtained from a study of cytomegalovirus exposure and HLA in healthy donors. Broader study findings: The study flagged 150 to 200 TCR beta chains as cytomegalovirus-associated.

The protocol was immunoSEQ multiplex PCR, while the TCRdb copy is restricted to in-frame clones and leaves out a portion. This sample has roughly 330,000 clones; approximately 90% occur once, and the top ten carry over 1%. Turning to this clone: The target antigen is unknown.

Germline V gene sequence: CDR1 SGDLS, CDR2 YYNGEE. Trimming cost V 4 bases and J 10 bases, with 14 bases left between them. The CDR3 runs to 12 residues. This TCR came from a woman younger than 45 in good health and CMV-seropositive. Sequenced material: PBMCs. This chain uses TRBV9 with TRBJ1-2; tentatively, D is TRBD1 (6 bases). This CDR3 is CASSSRTGNYTF. Written as DNA, the CDR3 is TGTGCCAGCAGCTCACGCACAGGGAACTACACCTTC.